The 21 T cell receptor beta chains listed next were all sequenced from one sample in a study of CD8 T cells in ankylosing spondylitis. In TCRdb, the 5' RACE reads were re-called with MiXCR into one record per CDR3 protein. The sample yields approximately 150,000 distinct CDR3 sequences, roughly 30% seen once. The sequenced sample was synovial fluid, either unsorted or a sorted T cell fraction (not recorded which). The receptors here all came from a male donor with ankylosing spondylitis.

The chain is built from TRBV3-1 and TRBJ1-6; 7 nucleotides agree with TRBD1. The V gene end was trimmed by 4 bases and the J gene end by 7 bases; junction bases not matched to a gene: 10. The CDR3 runs to 16 residues. Germline V lookup: CDR1 LGHDT, CDR2 YNNKEL (reference sequence). CDR3 coding DNA: TGTGCCAGCAGCCCAAACCCGGGACAGATCAATTCACCCCTCCACTTT. Residues: CASSPNPGQINSPLHF.

This clonotype was seen at least ten times. The J gene is TRBJ1-2, the V gene TRBV4-3, with D unresolved. This CDR3 has 14 residues. Germline V gene lookup returns CDR1 LGHNA and CDR2 YSLEER. Trimming cost V 3 bases and J 0 bases, with 8 bases left between them. The CDR3 region has the DNA TGCGCCAGCAGCCAGGGGAAAACTAACTATGGCTACACCTTC. Amino acid sequence: CASSQGKTNYGYTF.

This clonotype showed up many times. V is TRBV6-1 and J is TRBJ1-1, with 8 bases aligning to TRBD1. Germline V gene data show CDR1 as MNHNS and CDR2 as SASEGT. V trimming: 6 bases; J trimming: 4 bases; junction bases outside the gene matches: 7. The CDR3 is 14 amino acids. In DNA form, the CDR3 reads TGTGCCAGCAGACACGGGACAGGACCCACTGAAGCTTTCTTT. Residues: CASRHGTGPTEAFF.

The V gene is TRBV4-1, the J gene TRBJ1-4, with a weak D call TRBD1 (6 bases). The germline gives CDR1 MGHRA, CDR2 YSYEKL. Trimming removed 1 base at V and 11 bases at J, with 20 bases between. CDR3 length: 16 amino acids. The CDR3 region is CASSQVGSRDTPKLFF. CDR3 nucleotide sequence: TGCGCCAGCAGCCAAGTAGGGAGCCGGGACACGCCTAAACTGTTTTTT.

Many counts were recorded for this clonotype. The chain combines TRBV24-1 with TRBJ2-1, with 13 bases matching TRBD2. There are 16 residues in the CDR3. Losses at the gene ends were 4 bases for V and 8 bases for J; bases not matched to a gene: 7. CDR1 and CDR2 from the germline V gene are KGHDR and SFDVKD. CDR3 in amino acids: CATSDPGLAGVYEQFF. CDR3 nucleotide sequence: TGTGCCACCAGTGACCCCGGACTAGCGGGAGTTTATGAGCAGTTCTTC.

This sequence joins TRBV28 and TRBJ1-2, with D perhaps matching TRBD1 (6 bases). This CDR3 has 15 amino acids. V lost 7 bases and J 5 bases, leaving 20 bases between the germline ends. Looked up from germline, CDR1 is MDHEN and CDR2 is SYDVKM. The DNA of the CDR3 is TGTGCCAGCAATTCGGGCGGGACAAACGAATATGGCTACACCTTC. Residues: CASNSGGTNEYGYTF.

This clonotype came up a few times. This chain connects TRBV2 to TRBJ2-3; 7 bases line up with TRBD2. Germline V gene data show CDR1 as SNHLY and CDR2 as FYNNEI. After removal of 8 bases from V and 2 bases from J, the junction contained 7 bases not matched to a gene. This CDR3 is 14 amino acids long. DNA of the CDR3: TGTGCCAGCCTATATGGGGACTACACAGATACGCAGTATTTT. Residues: CASLYGDYTDTQYF. The whole variable domain, filled in from reference TRBV2 and TRBJ2-3, reads EPEVTQTPSHQVTQMGQEVILRCVPISNHLYFYWYRQILGQKVEFLVSFYNNEISEKSEIFDDQFSVERPDGSNFTLKIRSTKLEDSAMYFCASLYGDYTDTQYFGPGTRLTVL.

This chain connects TRBV5-1 to TRBJ2-5, with D tentatively TRBD1 or TRBD2 (5 bases each). Germline lookup yields CDR1 SGHRS and CDR2 YFSETQ. The CDR3 length is 13 residues. With 0 bases removed from V and 2 bases from J, the gap between germline ends came to 5 bases. CDR3 coding DNA: TGCGCCAGCAGCTTGGGGGGGCAAGAGACCCAGTACTTC. As protein: CASSLGGQETQYF.

This clonotype was found once. This rearrangement joins TRBV10-3 to TRBJ1-1; the D gene is possibly TRBD1 (5 bases). Germline CDR1 reads ENHRY; CDR2 reads SYGVKD. The length of the CDR3 is 14 residues. Trimming shortened V by 6 bases and J by 1 base, and 12 bases separated the two germline ends. The CDR3 is CAISRQMENTEAFF. The CDR3 DNA sequence: TGTGCCATCAGCCGACAGATGGAGAACACTGAAGCTTTCTTT.

The table lists this clonotype with many counts. The chain carries TRBV12-3 or TRBV12-4 and TRBJ1-2; 8 nucleotides agree with TRBD1. The trim removed 3 bases at V and 4 bases at J, leaving 16 bases unmatched. The CDR3 extends over 18 amino acids. The CDR3 DNA sequence: TGTGCCAGCAGTTTGGGTCAGGGGGCTATCATGCCCAGCTATGGCTACACCTTC. Protein product: CASSLGQGAIMPSYGYTF.

This sequence joins TRBV7-2 and TRBJ2-3, with TRBD2 identical over 9 bases. Germline CDR1 is SGHTA and CDR2 is FQGNSA. The CDR3 is 16 amino acids. V gave up 5 bases and J gave up 5 bases; unmatched junction bases: 11. In DNA form, the CDR3 reads TGTGCCAGCAGCGGGATGGGCGGGAGGGGGATAGATACGCAGTATTTT. It encodes CASSGMGGRGIDTQYF.

This chain uses TRBV4-1 with TRBJ1-3; D is unclear. V was shortened by 0 bases and J by 0 bases, with 12 bases between the two germline ends. CDR3 length equals 17 residues. Looked up from germline, CDR1 is MGHRA and CDR2 is YSYEKL. The DNA for the CDR3 is TGCGCCAGCAGCCAAGAGCCGGGCCGCATCTCTGGAAACACCATATATTTT. Translation: CASSQEPGRISGNTIYF.

This clonotype was recorded a few times. J is TRBJ2-5 and V is TRBV5-1, with a possible D match to TRBD2 (6 bases). The CDR3 sequence is 15 residues long. The V gene's germline CDR1 is SGHRS and CDR2 YFSETQ. Trimming removed 4 bases from V and 5 bases from J, with 18 bases in between. The CDR3 nucleotides read TGCGCCAGCAGCACTAGCTCCAGCGAGTGGGAGACCCAGTACTTC. This translates into CASSTSSSEWETQYF.

The chain joins TRBV30 to TRBJ1-1; no clear D. This CDR3 region has 13 residues. The V end was cut by 0 bases, the J end by 4 bases, with 9 bases between. Germline V gene sequence: CDR1 GTSNPN, CDR2 SVGIG (reference sequence). CDR3 nucleotides: TGTGCCTGGAGTGTAATGAGAGGCACTGAAGCTTTCTTT. Translated, it gives CAWSVMRGTEAFF.

The chain recombines TRBV5-1 with TRBJ2-1, with D maybe TRBD1 (6 bases). Germline loops: CDR1 SGHRS, CDR2 YFSETQ. CDR3 length: 14 residues. Trimming left V 0 bases short and J 8 bases short, with 12 bases between. The CDR3 is CASSLVRQEHEQFF. In DNA form, the CDR3 reads TGCGCCAGCAGCTTGGTCCGACAGGAACATGAGCAGTTCTTC.

This clonotype has ten or more counts. This rearrangement joins TRBV29-1 to TRBJ2-5; 10 positions match TRBD2. The CDR3 extends over 13 amino acids. Germline V gene lookup returns CDR1 SQVTM and CDR2 ANQGSEA. V trimming: 6 bases; J trimming: 5 bases; junction bases outside the gene matches: 6. The CDR3 spells CSVETSGMETQYF. CDR3 nucleotides: TGCAGCGTCGAAACTAGCGGGATGGAGACCCAGTACTTC. Drawing the rest from reference TRBV29-1 and TRBJ2-5, the complete variable domain is SAVISQKPSRDICQRGTSLTIQCQVDSQVTMMFWYRQQPGQSLTLIATANQGSEATYESGFVIDKFPISRPNLTFSTLTVSNMSPEDSSIYLCSVETSGMETQYFGPGTRLLVL.

The V and J genes are TRBV10-3 and TRBJ2-1, with TRBD2 matching over 11 bases. The CDR3 consists of 20 residues. Trimming took 0 bases from V and 8 from J; bases not matched to a gene: 18. Per the germline V gene, CDR1 is ENHRY and CDR2 is SYGVKD. The CDR3 loop reads CAISESYIGSGRAVVHEQFF. CDR3 bases: TGTGCCATCAGTGAGTCGTATATAGGTAGCGGGAGGGCCGTGGTGCATGAGCAGTTCTTC.

V gene TRBV2 combines with J gene TRBJ2-4, with D possibly TRBD1 on 7 matching bases. V gave up 6 bases and J gave up 8 bases, with 20 bases separating them. The CDR3 runs to 15 residues. CDR1 is SNHLY, CDR2 FYNNEI, per germline. DNA of the CDR3: TGTGCCAGCAGGGGGGGACAGTCACTCCAGGACATTCAGTACTTC. It translates to CASRGGQSLQDIQYF.

The table lists this clonotype with many counts. The chain links TRBV6-1 to TRBJ1-1; D is possibly TRBD1 (5 bases). The CDR3 runs 13 residues. Germline CDR1 MNHNS, CDR2 SASEGT. Trimming removed 6 bases at V and 6 bases at J, with 14 bases between. The CDR3 loop reads CASSLGTIAEAFF. The CDR3 nucleotides are TGTGCCAGCAGCCTCGGGACTATCGCTGAAGCTTTCTTT.

The V call is TRBV7-6, the J call TRBJ2-7; TRBD2 matches at 7 bases. The CDR3 covers 15 residues. CDR1 is SGHVS, CDR2 FNYEAQ, per germline. The trim removed 3 bases at V and 3 bases at J, leaving 8 bases unmatched. The CDR3 DNA reads as TGTGCCAGCAGCTTTGGGGGAGGGAGCAGCTACGAGCAGTACTTC. Amino acids: CASSFGGGSSYEQYF.

This clonotype was observed a few times. The J gene is TRBJ2-5, the V gene TRBV20-1; D perhaps matches TRBD1 (6 bases). The CDR3 contains 14 residues. V was clipped by 5 bases and J by 4 bases, with 17 bases between them. The V gene's germline CDR1 is DFQATT and CDR2 SNEGSKA (reference sequence). CDR3 in amino acids: CSAVLLARGETQYF. The DNA for the CDR3 is TGCAGTGCTGTTCTCTTAGCCAGGGGAGAGACCCAGTACTTC.